Detailed here is one T cell receptor beta chain. The antigen remains unidentified. The source of the sample is a study of OX40 agonist ivuxolimab in advanced cancers. At the level of the study: One hepatocellular carcinoma and two cutaneous melanoma patients partially responded.

TCRdb keeps only in-frame clones here, not all; method: immunoSEQ multiplex PCR. The sample consists of roughly 46,000 clones, about 79% of them appearing once. Findings of the study overall: The antigen specificity of the peripheral T cells (those that were expanded) was not determined.

The source material was CD4+ or CD8+ T cells sorted from blood, sampled in a trial of the OX40 agonist ivuxolimab. This TCR was recovered from an adult with an advanced solid tumor such as melanoma, head and neck, liver or kidney cancer.

The CDR3 reads CASSDFRWGNQPQHF. The CDR3 nucleotides read TGCGCCAGCAGTGACTTCAGATGGGGCAATCAGCCCCAGCATTTT. V usage is TRBV10-2 and J usage is TRBJ1-5; D gene uncertain. Trimming shortened V by 3 bases and J by 2 bases, and 11 bases separated the two germline ends. The length of the CDR3 is 15 residues. CDR1 is WSHSY, CDR2 SAAADI, per germline.